The clone carrying this T cell receptor (beta chain) appeared many times. The antigen is undetermined. The CDR3 is 12 residues long. V was shortened by 2 bases and J by 7 bases, with 9 bases between the two germline ends. Germline CDR1 SEHNR, CDR2 FQNEAQ (reference sequence). The data were taken from a study of T cells in Graves' hyperthyroidism and ophthalmopathy. Study in general: It was at initial diagnosis, before any treatment, that peripheral blood was collected. General observations from the study: Most expanded thyroid clonotypes above 0.001 recurred in blood. Ophthalmopathy cases were set apart from stable hyperthyroidism by a 13 V-J model.

The diagnoses drew upon clinical symptoms, serum thyroxine and TRAb, thyroid ultrasound and orbital computed tomography. Amplification yielded TCR beta CDR3 regions, with RNA transcripts as the source. TCR CDR3 underwent first-round RT-PCR with the HTBI primer set. TCRdb used MiXCR to reprocess the multiplex PCR reads, holding one entry per CDR3 protein. The repertoire holds about 360,000 distinct CDR3 sequences, with roughly 13% as singletons. The receptor was isolated from a woman under 30 with Graves' hyperthyroidism. This rearrangement joins TRBV7-9 to TRBJ2-7; D is uncertain. Sequencing was performed on blood. CDR3 sequence (DNA): TGTGCCAGCAGCTTACAGGTGGCGGAGCAGTACTTC. Its protein is CASSLQVAEQYF.